This T cell receptor beta chain derives from a study of CD8+CD57+ T cells in acquired aplastic anemia. Study-level background: The mean DNA yield obtained from sorted CD4+ and CD8+ cells came to about 3 ug. For CD4+ cells, healthy donors had an average of approximately 10 million reads.

V gave up 7 bases and J gave up 7 bases, with 14 bases separating them. Germline lookup yields CDR1 SNHLY and CDR2 FYNNEI. CDR3 length: 13 residues. Genomic DNA served as template for TCR beta VDJ and CDR3 profiling. TCRdb reprocessed the reads with MiXCR, giving one entry per CDR3 protein. The sample lists roughly 58,000 distinct CDR3 sequences, over 45% occurring once. This clonotype originated in a human donor in good health, serving as a control. Material: sorted CD4+, CD8+, or CD8+CD57+ T cells (not recorded which) from PBMCs. The chain links TRBV2 to TRBJ2-1, with D possibly matching TRBD1 (6 bases). The CDR3 nucleotides read TGTGCCAGCACCTTGACAGGATATAATGAGCAGTTCTTC. Amino acids: CASTLTGYNEQFF.